A selection of T cell receptor beta chains follows, all from one sample in a study of T cells after somatic rescue of genetic block. Here immunoSEQ multiplex PCR was the method, and the copy in TCRdb shows in-frame clones only, minus some. The data show about 15,000 clones, about 70% seen once. The sequenced sample was peripheral blood mononuclear cells (PBMCs). The receptors originated from a boy aged 5-17 years. CDR3s include the opening cysteine and the closing phenylalanine or tryptophan. The order of the fields is V gene, clone size, J gene, D gene, CDR3 protein, CDR3 DNA. A D gene is named only where the DNA matches it firmly. Not all rows give a size; the values are once, few, many and, for expanded clones, a class.

v_gene: TRBV6-5
abundance: .
j_gene: TRBJ1-3
d_gene: .
CDR3aa: CASRRQRDSGNTIYF
CDR3nt: TGTGCCAGCAGGCGACAACGCGACTCTGGAAACACCATATATTTT

v_gene: TRBV10-2
abundance: .
j_gene: TRBJ2-7
d_gene: TRBD2
CDR3aa: CASSYASGTSGYEQYF
CDR3nt: TGCGCCAGCAGTTATGCTTCCGGGACTAGCGGCTACGAGCAGTACTTC

v_gene: TRBV27
abundance: once
j_gene: TRBJ2-5
d_gene: TRBD1
CDR3aa: CASSFSGQQETQYF
CDR3nt: TGTGCCAGCAGTTTTTCGGGACAGCAAGAGACCCAGTACTTC

v_gene: TRBV2
abundance: .
j_gene: TRBJ2-1
d_gene: TRBD2
CDR3aa: CAGGLAGLYNEQFF
CDR3nt: TGTGCCGGAGGTCTAGCGGGACTCTACAATGAGCAGTTCTTC

v_gene: TRBV28
abundance: medium-sized
j_gene: TRBJ2-5
d_gene: TRBD1
CDR3aa: CASSWDRGDETQYF
CDR3nt: TGTGCCAGCAGTTGGGACAGGGGGGACGAGACCCAGTACTTC

v_gene: TRBV5-4
abundance: .
j_gene: TRBJ2-7
d_gene: .
CDR3aa: CASSLGGHEQYF
CDR3nt: TGTGCCAGCAGCTTGGGGGGCCACGAGCAGTACTTC

v_gene: TRBV5-1
abundance: .
j_gene: TRBJ2-7
d_gene: TRBD1
CDR3aa: CASSYLQGTYEQYF
CDR3nt: TGCGCCAGCAGCTACTTACAGGGGACCTACGAGCAGTACTTC

v_gene: TRBV28
abundance: .
j_gene: TRBJ2-7
d_gene: TRBD1
CDR3aa: CASSSGQGNEQYF
CDR3nt: TGTGCCAGCAGTTCGGGACAGGGAAACGAGCAGTACTTC

v_gene: TRBV25-1
abundance: .
j_gene: TRBJ2-5
d_gene: .
CDR3aa: CASSAAGETQYF
CDR3nt: TGTGCCAGCAGTGCCGCGGGAGAGACCCAGTACTTC

v_gene: TRBV30
abundance: .
j_gene: TRBJ2-1
d_gene: .
CDR3aa: CAWSVPGASSYNEQFF
CDR3nt: TGTGCCTGGAGTGTACCAGGGGCGAGCTCCTACAATGAGCAGTTCTTC

v_gene: TRBV6-6
abundance: .
j_gene: TRBJ2-5
d_gene: .
CDR3aa: CASSTFEDSQETQYF
CDR3nt: TGTGCCAGCAGCACCTTCGAAGACTCCCAAGAGACCCAGTACTTC

v_gene: TRBV6-5
abundance: few
j_gene: TRBJ1-2
d_gene: TRBD1
CDR3aa: CASRLRGTRNYGYTF
CDR3nt: TGTGCCAGCAGGCTCAGGGGGACCCGTAACTATGGCTACACCTTC

v_gene: TRBV19
abundance: medium-sized
j_gene: TRBJ2-7
d_gene: .
CDR3aa: CASSMGQGSYEQYF
CDR3nt: TGTGCCAGTAGTATGGGGCAGGGGAGCTACGAGCAGTACTTC

v_gene: TRBV2
abundance: .
j_gene: TRBJ2-7
d_gene: .
CDR3aa: CASRPYYEQYF
CDR3nt: TGTGCCAGCAGGCCCTACTACGAGCAGTACTTC

v_gene: TRBV5-1
abundance: .
j_gene: TRBJ2-2
d_gene: .
CDR3aa: CASSYRADGELFF
CDR3nt: TGCGCCAGCAGCTACAGGGCGGACGGGGAGCTGTTTTTT

v_gene: TRBV28
abundance: .
j_gene: TRBJ1-4
d_gene: TRBD1
CDR3aa: CASTGDRVTTNEKLFF
CDR3nt: TGTGCCAGCACCGGGGACAGGGTAACAACTAATGAAAAACTGTTTTTT

v_gene: TRBV5-1
abundance: medium-sized
j_gene: TRBJ2-3
d_gene: TRBD1
CDR3aa: CASSLSAGGADTQYF
CDR3nt: TGCGCCAGCAGCTTGTCGGCAGGGGGCGCAGATACGCAGTATTTT

v_gene: TRBV19
abundance: .
j_gene: TRBJ2-2
d_gene: .
CDR3aa: CASNPAAIATGELFF
CDR3nt: TGTGCCAGTAATCCCGCAGCCATTGCTACCGGGGAGCTGTTTTTT

v_gene: TRBV30
abundance: .
j_gene: TRBJ2-3
d_gene: .
CDR3aa: CAWSVAGSTDTQYF
CDR3nt: TGTGCCTGGAGTGTGGCAGGTTCCACAGATACGCAGTATTTT

v_gene: TRBV14
abundance: .
j_gene: TRBJ1-1
d_gene: .
CDR3aa: CASSQFPGGFTEAFF
CDR3nt: TGTGCCAGCAGCCAATTTCCCGGAGGGTTCACTGAAGCTTTCTTT

v_gene: TRBV30
abundance: .
j_gene: TRBJ1-2
d_gene: .
CDR3aa: CAWRLWGQGHYGYTF
CDR3nt: TGTGCCTGGAGATTGTGGGGGCAGGGCCACTATGGCTACACCTTC

v_gene: TRBV27
abundance: medium-sized
j_gene: TRBJ2-2
d_gene: .
CDR3aa: CASTRGSFSGELFF
CDR3nt: TGTGCCAGCACCCGAGGAAGTTTTTCCGGGGAGCTGTTTTTT